This record concerns one TCR beta chain sequence. This sample is part of a study of technical replicates of blood from several donors. Assay used: immunoSEQ multiplex PCR; TCRdb lists only in-frame clones, some missing. The data hold about 83,000 clones, with around 90% observed a single time. Sequenced input: T cells isolated from PBMCs. This receptor was identified in a human donor in good health.

The CDR3 spells CASSGGIGTASYEQYF. CDR3 DNA sequence: TGTGCCAGCAGCGGCGGTATCGGGACAGCTTCCTACGAGCAGTACTTC. The chain combines TRBV9 with TRBJ2-7; 7 nucleotides agree with TRBD1. Germline V gives CDR1 SGDLS, CDR2 YYNGEE. With 3 bases clipped from V and 1 base from J, the junction kept 10 bases outside the gene matches. The CDR3 is made up of 16 amino acids.